This T cell receptor beta chain is drawn from a study of graft-versus-host responses after intestinal transplantation (dated by TCRdb to about 2021). Regarding the research as a whole: The transplants that recipients got were multivisceral, liver-intestinal, or isolated intestinal. Instead of going to the commercial service, samples from a few later patients were sequenced in-house on an Illumina MiSeq and processed with MiXCR. After intestinal transplantation, graft-versus-host and host-versus-graft alloreactive T cell clones were followed in the graft, circulation and bone marrow using bulk TCR-beta CDR3 sequencing. Every recipient was given anti-thymocyte globulin induction, then maintenance tacrolimus and steroids for approximately 3 years. To identify alloreactive clones, pre-transplant mixed lymphocyte reaction products were sequenced and then compared with unstimulated pre-transplant donor and recipient T cells. The cohort enrolled 20 to 25 intestinal transplant recipients including one retransplant, and 3 patients lacking pretransplant specimens were excluded. A peak of at least 4% donor T cells among recipient peripheral blood mononuclear cells was the definition used for donor T cell macrochimerism.

Overall study outcomes, separate from this receptor: Early after transplant, peak levels of circulating GvH clones were found to be associated with declines in HvG clones. Patients with donor T cell macrochimerism had high GvH to HvG T cell clonal ratios in their allografts. GvH clones were detected in recipient bone marrow, and some appeared earlier in ileal mucosa or blood, consistent with an intestinal mucosal origin. Conclusions were limited by the relatively low number and heterogeneity of intestinal transplant patients.

The sample's time point, from its label and the paper: cells obtained before transplantation from donor or recipient. CD3+CD4+ and CD3+CD8+ populations were FACS-sorted from unstimulated pre-transplant donor and recipient cells taken from spleen or lymph nodes. V was cut back by 4 bases and J by 4 bases, leaving a gap of 10 bases between them. Sequences SEHNR (CDR1) and FQNEAQ (CDR2) are obtained from the germline V gene (reference sequence). The CDR3 contains 13 residues, cysteine and phenylalanine counted. Only the CDR3 part of the read is kept: 39 bases, read in frame from the first base. Notes on this clone: What this receptor recognizes is not known. Base qualities are missing; no much larger clone stands one base away.

Library preparation was by the immunoSEQ multiplex PCR assay. In most patients, genomic DNA was isolated using the Qiagen DNeasy Blood and Tissue Kit and sent frozen to Adaptive Biotechnologies for TCR sequencing. For most patients, high-throughput TCR-beta CDR3 sequencing of genomic DNA was performed by Adaptive Biotechnologies. Processing in the source paper ran as follows. TCR sequencing data for around 19 patients were retrieved from Adaptive's ImmunoSEQ software; a few other patients were processed with MiXCR and VDJtools. To correct CD4 versus CD8 sorting errors, sequences present in both subsets at a frequency ratio below 5:1 were removed. CDR3 nucleotide sequences shared between donor and recipient were removed because their origin could not be assigned. To count as alloreactive, a clone needed at least 2-fold expansion over unstimulated cells and a minimum CFSE-low frequency of 0.002% (template counts) or 0.001% (read counts). Mappable clones were those detected in sequenced pre-transplant spleen, lymph node, or MLR CFSE-low populations of the donor or recipient. Cumulative frequency of alloreactive clones was calculated as a percentage of all sequences weighted by copy number. Imported from immuneACCESS, the table was reduced by TCRdb to in-frame sequences with V and J called. These copies leave out some clones; in studies compared against another copy, an unresolved V gene accounts for under half, and the cause of the remainder is not known. V and J calls plus clone size are reproduced from that table; the DNA served to infer D and trimming. The sample contains over 80,000 clones, 90% to 95% of them found a single time. The ten largest clones add up to roughly 0.2% of the sample.

In this chain, TRBV7-9 is recombined with TRBJ2-5; no D gene is confidently identified. The sequencing used unstimulated CD4+ T cells sorted from spleen or lymph node cells, collected before transplant. The TCR originated in a human donor who was the organ donor for an intestinal transplant. CDR3 protein: CASSSMGPETQYF. The DNA is as follows: TGTGCCAGCAGCTCAATGGGCCCAGAGACCCAGTACTTC.